The 10 T cell receptor beta chains reported below all come from one sample, sequenced in a study of blood T cell repertoires in COVID-19. Method: immunoSEQ multiplex PCR; TCRdb's copy keeps in-frame clones and lacks some. The sample has 65,000 or so clones, just under 80% seen once. Source material: peripheral blood. Receptor source: a human donor in a cohort sampled during active COVID-19.

This rearrangement joins TRBV29-1 to TRBJ1-1; 9 bases are a match to TRBD1. The junction had 9 bases not matched to a gene; V was cut back by 6 bases and J by 1 base. Germline-derived CDR1 and CDR2 are SQVTM and ANQGSEA. The CDR3 extends over 15 amino acids. The CDR3 sequence is CSVVKQGARNTEAFF. DNA of the CDR3: TGCAGCGTAGTAAAACAGGGGGCAAGGAACACTGAAGCTTTCTTT.

The V call is TRBV7-3, the J call TRBJ2-1, with 11 positions matching TRBD2. The germline V gene encodes CDR1 SGHTA and CDR2 FQGTGA. The CDR3 covers 18 residues. Unmatched junction bases numbered 13, after V lost 3 bases and J lost 6 bases. The CDR3 sequence: CASSLGVGLAGGLNEQFF. CDR3 in DNA: TGTGCCAGCAGCTTGGGCGTGGGGCTAGCGGGAGGCCTCAATGAGCAGTTCTTC.

This rearrangement joins TRBV18 to TRBJ2-2; 9 bases are a match to TRBD2. There are 16 residues in the CDR3. The V gene end was trimmed by 3 bases and the J gene end by 9 bases; junction bases not matched to a gene: 11. Germline V gene data show CDR1 as KGHSH and CDR2 as LQKENI. The CDR3 loop is CASSPPIAGELRELFF. CDR3 in DNA: TGTGCCAGCTCACCGCCCATAGCGGGAGAGCTAAGGGAGCTGTTTTTT.

The rearrangement joins TRBV28 to TRBJ2-7, with 9 bases lining up with TRBD1. With V trimmed by 7 bases and J by 0 bases, 7 bases remained unmatched. CDR1 and CDR2 from the germline V gene are MDHEN and SYDVKM. The CDR3 has 15 residues. The chain's CDR3 is CASMGGGQGSYEQYF. The CDR3 region has the DNA TGTGCCAGCATGGGGGGGGGACAGGGCTCCTACGAGCAGTACTTC.

The CDR3 DNA is TGTGCCAGCAGCTTAGATAGTTGGCGGGGGAGAGAGACCCAGTACTTC. Its protein product is CASSLDSWRGRETQYF. This chain joins TRBV7-2 and TRBJ2-5; 7 positions agree with TRBD2. V dropped 1 base and J dropped 4; count of bases not matched to a gene: 9. Germline CDR1 is SGHTA and CDR2 is FQGNSA. This CDR3 has 16 residues. Variable domain in full (rest from reference TRBV7-2 and TRBJ2-5): GAGVSQSPSNKVTEKGKDVELRCDPISGHTALYWYRQSLGQGLEFLIYFQGNSAPDKSGLPSDRFSAERTGGSVSTLTIQRTQQEDSAVYLCASSLDSWRGRETQYFGPGTRLLVL.

The V and J genes are TRBV7-8 and TRBJ2-1; D is possibly TRBD1 (5 bases). In germline, CDR1 is SGHVS, CDR2 FQNEAQ. This CDR3 contains 16 residues. V dropped 4 bases and J dropped 3 bases, with 16 bases sitting between them. The CDR3 DNA reads as TGTGCCAGCAGCTCCTACAGGTCCCTGCTCTACAATGAGCAGTTCTTC. It translates to CASSSYRSLLYNEQFF.

This clone came up a few times. The rearrangement links TRBV28 to TRBJ2-7, with D possibly being TRBD2 (6 bases). Germline V gene lookup returns CDR1 MDHEN and CDR2 SYDVKM. V lost 6 bases and J 3 bases, leaving 9 bases between the germline ends. The CDR3 spans 12 residues. The CDR3 DNA sequence: TGTGCCAGCAGCAGGACTAACTACGAGCAGTACTTC. This encodes CASSRTNYEQYF.

This clone was detected only once. J is TRBJ1-5 and V is TRBV6-1, with a weak D call TRBD1 (5 bases). Germline assignment: CDR1 MNHNS and CDR2 SASEGT. V lost 2 bases and J 1 base, leaving 12 bases between the germline ends. The CDR3 extends over 16 amino acids. This CDR3 reads CASSEPWGGSNQPQHF. The CDR3 nucleotides read TGTGCCAGCAGTGAACCATGGGGGGGGAGCAATCAGCCCCAGCATTTT.

The chain joins TRBV10-1 to TRBJ1-5; TRBD1 matches at 8 bases. The CDR3 is 14 amino acids. Losses at the gene ends were 5 bases for V and 5 bases for J; bases not matched to a gene: 5. Germline values: CDR1 WNHNN, CDR2 SYGVQD (reference sequence). The CDR3 DNA reads as TGCGCCAGCAGTCAGGGGGCGAGGGATCAGCCCCAGCATTTT. This sequence encodes CASSQGARDQPQHF.

This chain connects TRBV11-2 to TRBJ2-1, with D uncertain. Germline CDR1 and CDR2: SGHAT and FQNNGV. V lost 3 bases, J lost 5 bases, and 8 bases lay in between. The CDR3 covers 13 residues. CDR3: CASSFSRNNEQFF. In nucleotides, the CDR3 is TGTGCCAGCAGCTTTAGTCGCAACAATGAGCAGTTCTTC.